These 30 T cell receptor beta chains came from one sample sequenced in a study of T cell responses to AZD1222 COVID-19 vaccine. The protocol was immunoSEQ multiplex PCR, while the TCRdb copy is restricted to in-frame clones and leaves out a portion. This table holds about 180,000 clones, about 86% found once. The sequenced sample was peripheral blood, obtained 28 days after the second AZD1222 dose. The receptors come from an adult who received the AZD1222 COVID-19 vaccine.

Of note for this clone: Different DNA sequences within this sample yield the same CDR3. V usage is TRBV7-2 and J usage is TRBJ2-2, with TRBD1 identical over 7 bases. CDR1 SGHTA and CDR2 FQGNSA come from the germline V gene. The CDR3 has 14 amino acids. J gave up 2 bases and V 7 bases, and 4 bases lay outside the gene matches. The CDR3 spells CASKRDRNTGELFF. CDR3 sequence (DNA): TGTGCCAGCAAACGGGACAGAAACACCGGGGAGCTGTTTTTT.

This clone appeared a few times. This likely comes from a read error, as the CDR3 has no conserved phenylalanine or tryptophan at its end. No DNA is shown, since the ends of the CDR3 on it are uncertain; the CDR3 is the one TCRdb lists. This chain links TRBV30 with TRBJ1-1. The CDR3 is made up of 14 amino acids, end residues included. Looked up from germline, CDR1 is GTSNPN and CDR2 is SVGIG (reference sequence). Here the CDR3 reads CAWTRGVFGGRAML.

V usage is TRBV7-9 and J usage is TRBJ1-2; TRBD1 matches 11 bases. The V gene's germline CDR1 is SEHNR and CDR2 FQNEAQ (reference sequence). J lost 8 bases, V lost 4 bases, and 12 bases had no gene match. The CDR3 has 16 amino acids. Written as DNA, the CDR3 is TGTGCCAGCAGCTCGATCCGCGGACAGGGGGCATACGGCTACACCTTC. This translates into CASSSIRGQGAYGYTF.

The chain combines TRBV19 with TRBJ2-1; 7 positions match TRBD1. Germline values: CDR1 LNHDA, CDR2 SQIVND (reference sequence). V lost 6 bases, J lost 4 bases, and 0 bases stayed unmatched. This CDR3 has 12 amino acids. CDR3 nucleotide sequence: TGTGCCAGTAGGGGACAGTACAATGAGCAGTTCTTC. It encodes CASRGQYNEQFF.

The rearrangement uses TRBV30 and TRBJ2-7, with TRBD1 matching 7 bases. Looked up from germline, CDR1 is GTSNPN and CDR2 is SVGIG (reference sequence). The ends lost 4 bases at V and 6 bases at J; junction bases unmatched: 3. The CDR3 covers 11 residues. The CDR3 DNA is TGTGCCTGGAAGCACAGGGGCGAGCAGTACTTC. Amino acids: CAWKHRGEQYF.

The rearrangement joins TRBV5-1 to TRBJ1-2; no reliable D call. Trimming stripped 0 bases from V and 3 bases from J, with 6 bases between. The V gene's germline CDR1 is SGHRS and CDR2 YFSETQ. The CDR3 is made up of 13 amino acids. CDR3 sequence (DNA): TGCGCCAGCAGCTTGGACAGTCACTATGGCTACACCTTC. Its translation is CASSLDSHYGYTF.

The CDR3 sequence is CACSQGDEQFF. CDR3 in DNA: TGTGCCTGTTCACAGGGGGATGAGCAGTTCTTC. This rearrangement joins TRBV30 to TRBJ2-1, with TRBD1 matching over 8 bases. Trimming at V came to 6 bases and at J to 8 bases, leaving 3 bases not matched to a gene. Germline lookup yields CDR1 GTSNPN and CDR2 SVGIG (reference sequence). The CDR3 has 11 residues.

CDR3 amino acids: CASSQDYGGQGTYEQYF. The DNA for the CDR3 is TGTGCCAGCAGCCAAGATTACGGCGGACAGGGAACCTACGAGCAGTACTTC. The V call is TRBV4-2, the J call TRBJ2-7, with 8 bases lining up with TRBD1. The V segment lost 0 bases and the J segment 2 bases; nucleotides outside the gene matches: 9. CDR3 length equals 17 residues. Germline assignment: CDR1 LGHNA and CDR2 YNFKEQ.

The chain has TRBV14 and TRBJ2-7; D gene unclear. V gave up 4 bases and J gave up 3 bases, with 10 bases separating them. Germline loops: CDR1 SGHDN, CDR2 FVKESK. The CDR3 consists of 13 residues. CDR3 in amino acids: CASSPQRFYEQYF. The CDR3 DNA sequence: TGTGCCAGCAGCCCACAGAGATTCTACGAGCAGTACTTC. Full variable domain (missing parts from reference TRBV14 and TRBJ2-7): EAGVTQFPSHSVIEKGQTVTLRCDPISGHDNLYWYRRVMGKEIKFLLHFVKESKQDESGMPNNRFLAERTGGTYSTLKVQPAELEDSGVYFCASSPQRFYEQYFGPGTRLTVT.

V is TRBV11-3 and J is TRBJ2-2; 10 bases agree with TRBD2. Germline values: CDR1 SGHNT, CDR2 YENEEA. The length of the CDR3 is 16 residues. The ends lost 2 bases at V and 3 bases at J; junction bases unmatched: 3. The CDR3 protein is CASSLSGGADTGELFF. CDR3 DNA sequence: TGTGCCAGCAGCTTAAGCGGGGGGGCTGACACCGGGGAGCTGTTTTTT. The full variable domain, with the rest looked up from reference TRBV11-3 and TRBJ2-2, is EAGVVQSPRYKIIEKKQPVAFWCNPISGHNTLYWYLQNLGQGPELLIRYENEEAVDDSQLPKDRFSAERLKGVDSTLKIQPAELGDSAVYLCASSLSGGADTGELFFGEGSRLTVL.

The chain recombines TRBV3-1 (or the pseudogene TRBV3-2) with TRBJ1-5, with TRBD1 identical over 8 bases. The CDR3 extends over 14 amino acids. Trimming took 5 bases from V and 7 from J; bases not matched to a gene: 7. Germline V lookup: CDR1 LGHDT, CDR2 YNNKEL (reference sequence). Here the CDR3 reads CASSLGQGGQPQHF. The DNA for the CDR3 is TGTGCCAGCAGCTTAGGACAGGGCGGCCAGCCCCAGCATTTT.

This clone was observed a handful of times. The chain employs TRBV5-1 and TRBJ2-2; unclear D gene. The germline CDR1 and CDR2 sequences are SGHRS and YFSETQ. The CDR3 is 13 amino acids. The V and J ends lost 1 base and 3 bases respectively, with 4 bases between them. This chain's CDR3 is CASSLRYTGELFF. CDR3 in DNA: TGCGCCAGCAGCTTGAGGTACACCGGGGAGCTGTTTTTT.

This chain connects TRBV5-1 to TRBJ1-1; D gene unclear. In germline, CDR1 is SGHRS, CDR2 YFSETQ. The CDR3 has 14 amino acids. V was cut by 4 bases and J by 3 bases, with 13 bases left in between. The CDR3 loop reads CASSHDSADTEAFF. As DNA, the CDR3 is TGCGCCAGCAGCCACGACTCCGCGGACACTGAAGCTTTCTTT.

The J gene is TRBJ2-7, the V gene TRBV3-1 (or the pseudogene TRBV3-2), with 12 bases fitting TRBD2. J gave up 3 bases and V 3 bases, and 6 bases lay outside the gene matches. The CDR3 covers 16 residues. CDR1 LGHDT and CDR2 YNNKEL come from the germline V gene (reference sequence). CDR3 region: CASSQGLAGHGYEQYF. The CDR3 coding sequence is TGTGCCAGCAGCCAGGGACTAGCGGGCCACGGCTACGAGCAGTACTTC.

This clone was seen a handful of times. The J gene is TRBJ1-1, the V gene TRBV2, with D unclear. Trimming removed 5 bases from V and 3 bases from J, with 10 bases in between. The CDR3 has 13 residues. Germline CDR1 SNHLY, CDR2 FYNNEI. CDR3 protein: CASSTGSYTEAFF. The CDR3 DNA reads TGTGCCAGCAGTACCGGCTCCTACACTGAAGCTTTCTTT.

The V call is TRBV14, the J call TRBJ1-1, with D possibly TRBD1 on 5 matching bases. The ends were cut back, 1 base at V and 0 bases at J, with 12 bases in the middle. CDR3 size: 16 residues. Germline lookup yields CDR1 SGHDN and CDR2 FVKESK. The CDR3 region is CASSQVRVYMNTEAFF. As DNA, the CDR3 is TGTGCCAGCAGCCAAGTCAGGGTCTACATGAACACTGAAGCTTTCTTT.

This chain joins TRBV5-6 and TRBJ2-7; the match to TRBD2 covers 7 bases. Per the germline V gene, CDR1 is SGHDT and CDR2 is YYEEEE. J gave up 5 bases and V 2 bases, and 7 bases lay outside the gene matches. This CDR3 comprises 14 residues. CDR3: CASSLRRGRDEQYF. The CDR3, as DNA: TGTGCCAGCAGCTTACGACGGGGGAGGGACGAGCAGTACTTC.

The chain couples TRBV12-3 or TRBV12-4 to TRBJ1-2; 7 positions agree with TRBD1. This CDR3 is 13 amino acids long. J gave up 8 bases and V 8 bases, and 11 bases lay outside the gene matches. The DNA of the CDR3 is TGTGCCAGCCATATGCAGGGGGGACAGGGCTACACCTTC. It translates to CASHMQGGQGYTF.

This clone was counted once. The chain employs TRBV28 and TRBJ2-7; 8 positions agree with TRBD1. The CDR3 runs 14 residues. Trimming removed 7 bases from V and 1 base from J; junction bases left unmatched: 6. The V gene's germline CDR1 is MDHEN and CDR2 SYDVKM. CDR3 coding DNA: TGTGCCAGCACCCTTCAGGGGGCATCCTACGAGCAGTACTTC. Its translation: CASTLQGASYEQYF.

The chain is built from TRBV4-1 and TRBJ2-7; D gene ambiguous. V lost 0 bases and J lost 4, with 10 bases in between. The CDR3 runs to 14 residues. Germline CDR1 MGHRA, CDR2 YSYEKL. CDR3 amino acids: CASSQEIGPYEQYF. In DNA, the CDR3 is TGCGCCAGCAGCCAAGAAATAGGCCCTTACGAGCAGTACTTC.

This chain connects TRBV6-4 to TRBJ2-7; D is possibly TRBD2 (6 bases). Germline V gene lookup returns CDR1 MRHNA and CDR2 SNTAGT. This CDR3 has 15 amino acids. The V gene lost 2 bases and the J gene lost 3 bases, with 14 bases spanning the gap. CDR3 DNA: TGTGCCAGCAGTGACAGGAGGGCTTGTAACTACGAGCAGTACTTC. Translating it yields CASSDRRACNYEQYF.

The rearrangement joins TRBV25-1 to TRBJ2-7; D could derive from TRBD1 or TRBD2 (6 bases each). Per germline, CDR1 MGHDK and CDR2 SYGVNS. V lost 1 base to trimming and J lost 2 bases, with 21 bases between them. The CDR3 covers 18 residues. The CDR3 here is CASSEWSGAGIHPYEQYF. DNA for the CDR3: TGTGCCAGCAGTGAATGGTCGGGGGCAGGAATCCATCCCTACGAGCAGTACTTC.

This clone was detected once. The gene calls are TRBV24-1 and TRBJ1-2; D might be TRBD1 (6 bases). This CDR3 is built from 13 residues. Germline V lookup: CDR1 KGHDR, CDR2 SFDVKD. V was clipped by 6 bases and J by 6 bases, with 13 bases between them. CDR3 bases: TGTGCCACCAGTAAGTCAGGGGTGGATGGCTACACCTTC. Translating it yields CATSKSGVDGYTF.

Here the CDR3 DNA reads TGCAGCGTTGAAAGGCTCTCTGGAAACACCATATATTTT. Amino acids: CSVERLSGNTIYF. The chain links TRBV29-1 to TRBJ1-3; D is undetermined. This CDR3 has 13 amino acids. Germline V gene sequence: CDR1 SQVTM, CDR2 ANQGSEA. Trimming took 2 bases from V and 0 from J, leaving 5 bases between them.

The chain links TRBV19 to TRBJ1-1, with D tentatively TRBD1 (5 bases). This CDR3 spans 15 amino acids. Trimming stripped 3 bases from V and 1 base from J, with 12 bases between. CDR1 is LNHDA, CDR2 SQIVND, per germline (reference sequence). CDR3 sequence (DNA): TGTGCCAGTAGTATCAGAGGGGTATCGAACACTGAAGCTTTCTTT. Translating it yields CASSIRGVSNTEAFF.

The chain links TRBV7-6 to TRBJ2-5, with D maybe TRBD1 (6 bases). The CDR3 sequence is 13 residues long. Germline CDR1 and CDR2: SGHVS and FNYEAQ. V was cut by 2 bases and J by 4 bases, with 8 bases left in between. The CDR3 DNA follows: TGTGCCAGCAGCTTATCCAGGGGAGAGACCCAGTACTTC. This encodes CASSLSRGETQYF.

This clone occurred a few times. The genes are TRBV29-1 and TRBJ2-3; 7 bases fit TRBD2. J gave up 0 bases and V 4 bases, and 7 bases lay outside the gene matches. CDR3 size: 15 residues. The V gene's germline CDR1 is SQVTM and CDR2 ANQGSEA. The CDR3 loop is CSVAGGPGSTDTQYF. In DNA, the CDR3 is TGCAGCGTTGCGGGGGGACCGGGAAGCACAGATACGCAGTATTTT.

The chain combines TRBV6-4 with TRBJ1-2; D gene unclear. V was clipped by 4 bases and J by 7 bases, with 13 bases between them. Germline V gives CDR1 MRHNA, CDR2 SNTAGT. This CDR3 has 13 residues. The CDR3 DNA reads TGTGCCAGCAGTGCCGACTGGGAGACTGGCTACACCTTC. It encodes CASSADWETGYTF.

The chain carries TRBV30 and TRBJ2-2; unclear D gene. The CDR3 is 12 amino acids. Per germline, CDR1 GTSNPN and CDR2 SVGIG (reference sequence). Trimming cost V 4 bases and J 7 bases, with 10 bases left between them. In DNA, the CDR3 is TGTGCCTGGATAAGTTTTCGCGGGGAGCTGTTTTTT. It specifies CAWISFRGELFF. The full variable domain, rest sourced from reference TRBV30 and TRBJ2-2, is SQTIHQWPATLVQPVGSPLSLECTVEGTSNPNLYWYRQAAGRGLQLLFYSVGIGQISSEVPQNLSASRPQDRQFILSSKKLLLSDSGFYLCAWISFRGELFFGEGSRLTVL.

Details on this clone: Other DNA sequences from this sample encode an identical CDR3 as well. This chain connects TRBV20-1 to TRBJ2-3, with D uncertain. Germline CDR1 is DFQATT and CDR2 is SNEGSKA (reference sequence). V lost 3 bases and J lost 3, with 4 bases in between. The CDR3 length is 11 residues. DNA for the CDR3: TGCAGTGCTAGTAGTACAGATACGCAGTATTTT. Its translation: CSASSTDTQYF.